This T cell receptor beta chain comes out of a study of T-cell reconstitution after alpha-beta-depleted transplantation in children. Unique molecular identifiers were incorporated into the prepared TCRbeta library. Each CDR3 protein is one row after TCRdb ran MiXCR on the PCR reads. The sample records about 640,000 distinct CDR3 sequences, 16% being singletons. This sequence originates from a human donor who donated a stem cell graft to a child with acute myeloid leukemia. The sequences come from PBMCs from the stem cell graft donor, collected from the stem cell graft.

The CDR3 here is CSVDLAGGEKLFF. The CDR3, as DNA: TGCAGCGTTGATCTGGCAGGAGGTGAAAAACTGTTTTTT. V and J are TRBV29-1 and TRBJ1-4; D uncertain. Trimming removed 3 bases from V and 7 bases from J, with 12 bases in between. The germline gives CDR1 SQVTM, CDR2 ANQGSEA. The CDR3 has 13 amino acids.